This passage covers 15 T cell receptor beta chains from one sample sequenced in a study of blood T cells in healthy people across ages. Next came a second PCR, run for about 7 to 11 cycles, which used a sample-barcoded 5' primer along with a J-beta primer mix. In TCRdb, the 5' RACE reads were re-called with MiXCR into one record per CDR3 protein. This sample has hundreds of thousands of distinct CDR3 sequences, with 29% found just once. Input material: blood. The receptors were gathered from a woman over 75 in good health.

The table lists this clonotype with many counts. In DNA, the CDR3 is TGTGCCAGCAGTTGGACGGGTTACGAGCAGTACTTC. It is translated as CASSWTGYEQYF. The chain links TRBV6-2 or TRBV6-3 to TRBJ2-7; no definite D call. Germline V CDR1 and CDR2: MNHEY, SVGEGT. This CDR3 comprises 12 residues. Deletions cut 4 bases from V and 4 bases from J, with 8 bases between.

Here the CDR3 reads CSARPTSEGLREQFF. As DNA, the CDR3 is TGCAGTGCTAGACCTACTAGCGAGGGGCTTCGCGAGCAGTTCTTC. This chain uses TRBV20-1 with TRBJ2-1; 7 bases map to TRBD2. Germline V CDR1 and CDR2: DFQATT, SNEGSKA (reference sequence). V shed 2 bases, J shed 10 bases, and the junction held 14 bases outside the gene matches. The CDR3 is 15 amino acids.

Only a few counts were recorded for this clonotype. A much larger clone sits a single nucleotide away, making a read error possible. For the CDR3, the DNA is TGTGCCAGCAGTCCGACGGAGTACAATGAGCGGTTCTTC. Translation: CASSPTEYNERFF. The rearrangement links TRBV12-3 or TRBV12-4 to TRBJ2-1; D is ambiguous. The CDR3 extends over 13 amino acids.

This clonotype was recorded at least ten times. The rearrangement uses TRBV7-9 and TRBJ2-1, with TRBD1 as a possible D gene (5 bases). Germline V gene sequence: CDR1 SEHNR, CDR2 FQNEAQ (reference sequence). Trimming removed 2 bases from V and 0 bases from J, with 8 bases in between. The CDR3 consists of 15 residues. Here the CDR3 reads CASSLKGDSYNEQFF. CDR3 coding DNA: TGTGCCAGCAGCTTAAAAGGGGACTCCTACAATGAGCAGTTCTTC.

A note on this clonotype: This sequence may be a read error, since a much larger clone differs from it by one base. The chain joins TRBV25-1 to TRBJ2-7, with D perhaps TRBD1 or TRBD2 (5 bases each). V lost 7 bases and J 10 bases, leaving 20 bases between the germline ends. CDR3 length: 13 amino acids. Per germline, CDR1 MGHDK and CDR2 SYGVNS. The CDR3 protein is CASNNGALDTQYF. For the CDR3, the DNA is TGTGCCAGCAATAACGGGGCCTTAGATACCCAGTACTTC.

The chain is built from TRBV3-1 and TRBJ1-1; D possibly corresponds to TRBD1 (6 bases). The CDR3 consists of 15 residues. V lost 6 bases and J 1 base, leaving 15 bases between the germline ends. Germline lookup yields CDR1 LGHDT and CDR2 YNNKEL (reference sequence). CDR3 in amino acids: CASSPDRPKNTEAFF. The CDR3 DNA follows: TGTGCCAGCAGTCCCGACAGGCCGAAGAACACTGAAGCTTTCTTT.

V and J are TRBV5-6 and TRBJ2-1, with D possibly TRBD2 on 5 matching bases. The CDR3 has 14 amino acids. The V end lost 2 bases, the J end lost 3 bases, and 9 bases lay between the germline ends. The V gene's germline CDR1 is SGHDT and CDR2 YYEEEE. The CDR3 bases are TGTGCCAGCAGCTTATCGGGATTCTACAATGAGCAGTTCTTC. This encodes CASSLSGFYNEQFF.

As for this clonotype: A read error is possible here, since a much larger clone lies one base away. This chain links TRBV27 with TRBJ2-5; a possible D gene is TRBD2 (5 bases). The CDR3 spans 16 residues. Germline V gene lookup returns CDR1 MNHEY and CDR2 SMNVEV (reference sequence). Trimming took off 2 bases at V and 11 bases at J, with 24 bases between the two ends. The CDR3 DNA is TGTGCCAGCAGTTTAGAGCGGCTATCCTCCTACAATGAGCAGTACTTC. This sequence encodes CASSLERLSSYNEQYF.

This clonotype has at least ten counts. This rearrangement joins TRBV9 to TRBJ2-7, with D hard to call. The germline CDR1 and CDR2 sequences are SGDLS and YYNGEE. The length of the CDR3 is 14 residues. V was shortened by 6 bases and J by 1 base, with 14 bases between the two germline ends. The DNA for the CDR3 is TGTGCCAGCAAAAGGAGCCCATCGTCCTACGAGCAGTACTTC. Translation gives CASKRSPSSYEQYF. The variable domain in full, with the rest retrieved from reference TRBV9 and TRBJ2-7, is DSGVTQTPKHLITATGQRVTLRCSPRSGDLSVYWYQQSLDQGLQFLIQYYNGEERAKGNILERFSAQQFPDLHSELNLSSLELGDSALYFCASKRSPSSYEQYFGPGTRLTVT.

The sample holds many counts of this clonotype. The CDR3 spells CSARPPTGGPSTDTQYF. DNA of the CDR3: TGCAGTGCTAGACCACCCACAGGGGGCCCTAGCACAGATACGCAGTATTTT. The chain has TRBV20-1 and TRBJ2-3; 9 nucleotides agree with TRBD1. This CDR3 is built from 17 residues. Germline CDR1 is DFQATT and CDR2 is SNEGSKA (reference sequence). J lost 0 bases, V lost 2 bases, and 9 bases had no gene match.

About this clonotype itself: A much more abundant neighbour one base away suggests this may be a read error. This chain uses TRBV24-1 with TRBJ2-1, with TRBD1 as a possible D gene (5 bases). The CDR3 is 16 amino acids. Germline loops: CDR1 KGHDR, CDR2 SFDVKD. The CDR3 here is CATSDLRGSSYNAQFF. CDR3 DNA sequence: TGTGCCACCAGTGATTTAAGGGGTAGCTCCTACAATGCGCAGTTCTTC.

This clonotype has at least ten counts. The chain carries TRBV6-5 and TRBJ2-7, with unresolved D. V lost 7 bases and J 0 bases, leaving 13 bases between the germline ends. Per germline, CDR1 MNHEY and CDR2 SVGAGI. This CDR3 spans 14 amino acids. CDR3 bases: TGTGCCAGCAAAGTTGGGCAGACCTCCTACGAGCAGTACTTC. Translation gives CASKVGQTSYEQYF.

The chain recombines TRBV29-1 with TRBJ2-3; possibly TRBD1 for D (7 bases). CDR3 length equals 14 residues. V lost 7 bases and J 10 bases, leaving 24 bases between the germline ends. Germline V gene sequence: CDR1 SQVTM, CDR2 ANQGSEA. CDR3 in amino acids: CSGRSQGGSLAQYF. The DNA of the CDR3 is TGCAGCGGGCGATCGCAGGGGGGCAGCTTGGCGCAGTATTTT.

In this sample, this clonotype turned up many times. The chain carries TRBV12-3 or TRBV12-4 and TRBJ2-1, with 8 bases identical to TRBD2. V lost 6 bases and J lost 8; bases outside the gene matches: 9. CDR3 length equals 14 residues. CDR3 in amino acids: CASSDRGGGDEQFF. DNA of the CDR3: TGTGCCAGCAGCGACCGGGGGGGCGGGGATGAGCAGTTCTTC.

This rearrangement joins TRBV20-1 to TRBJ1-1; D is unresolved. This CDR3 has 10 residues. Trimming took 6 bases from V and 8 from J, leaving 10 bases between them. The V gene's germline CDR1 is DFQATT and CDR2 SNEGSKA (reference sequence). The CDR3 coding sequence is TGCAGTGCCCGCCCCCAAGAAGCTTTCTTT. Amino acid sequence: CSARPQEAFF.